These T cell receptor beta chains were read from a single sample in a study of OX40 agonist ivuxolimab in advanced cancers. The table came from immunoSEQ multiplex PCR; TCRdb's copy has only in-frame clones and leaves some out. This sample has around 13,000 clones, with around 82% found just once. The source material was CD4+ or CD8+ T cells sorted from blood, sampled in a trial of the OX40 agonist ivuxolimab. These receptors were obtained from an adult with an advanced solid tumor such as melanoma, head and neck, liver or kidney cancer. CDR3s include the opening cysteine and the closing phenylalanine or tryptophan. The D gene is left open where the match is weak. The size field is filled for only some rows; it gives once, few, many or a size class.

v_call	clone_size	j_call	d_call	cdr3_aa	cdr3_nt
TRBV4-2	.	TRBJ2-3	.	CASSQPKVITMSTDTQYF	TGTGCCAGCAGCCAACCAAAAGTCATTACAATGAGCACAGATACGCAGTATTTT
TRBV9	.	TRBJ1-4	.	CASSVEATNEKLFF	TGTGCCAGCAGCGTAGAAGCAACTAATGAAAAACTGTTTTTT
TRBV10-3	.	TRBJ2-1	.	CAISEPDRAEGGEQFF	TGTGCCATCAGTGAGCCCGACAGGGCGGAGGGAGGTGAGCAGTTCTTC
TRBV5-1	.	TRBJ2-7	.	CASSLDGGSYEQYF	TGCGCCAGCAGCTTGGACGGGGGCTCCTACGAGCAGTACTTC
TRBV20-1	.	TRBJ2-7	.	CSALGSYEQYF	TGCAGTGCCCTGGGGAGCTACGAGCAGTACTTC
TRBV7-9	.	TRBJ2-1	.	CASNFRGGPYNEQFF	TGTGCCAGCAACTTCAGGGGGGGCCCCTACAATGAGCAGTTCTTC
TRBV28	once	TRBJ2-3	.	CASSYSSSTDTQYF	TGTGCCAGCAGTTATAGTTCTAGCACAGATACGCAGTATTTT
TRBV4-1	.	TRBJ2-1	.	CASSLQGELTYNEQFF	TGCGCCAGCAGCCTCCAGGGTGAATTAACCTACAATGAGCAGTTCTTC
TRBV7-6	.	TRBJ2-3	TRBD2	CASSPRLAGGTDTQYF	TGTGCCAGCAGCCCTAGACTAGCGGGGGGCACAGATACGCAGTATTTT
TRBV19	.	TRBJ1-5	.	CASSIAGLGMNQPQHF	TGTGCCAGTAGTATAGCCGGCTTGGGGATGAATCAGCCCCAGCATTTT
TRBV4-2	.	TRBJ2-5	TRBD1	CASSRQGPQETQYF	TGTGCCAGCAGCCGACAGGGCCCTCAAGAGACCCAGTACTTC
TRBV5-5	.	TRBJ2-7	TRBD1	CASSFVGDRVVHEQYF	TGTGCCAGCAGCTTTGTGGGGGACAGGGTTGTCCACGAGCAGTACTTC
TRBV2	once	TRBJ2-7	.	CASTREPAQTHEQYF	TGTGCCAGCACCCGGGAGCCGGCCCAGACTCACGAGCAGTACTTC
TRBV4-1	.	TRBJ2-7	.	CASSQFSSSYEQYF	TGCGCCAGCAGCCAATTCAGCAGTTCCTACGAGCAGTACTTC
TRBV25-1	.	TRBJ2-1	.	CASSLGSGEQFF	TGTGCCAGCAGTTTGGGTAGCGGTGAGCAGTTCTTC
TRBV9	.	TRBJ2-7	.	CASSAEPGQTYEQYF	TGTGCCAGCAGCGCCGAGCCGGGACAAACCTACGAGCAGTACTTC
TRBV10-2	.	TRBJ2-4	TRBD2	CASSESGASGILNIQYF	TGCGCCAGCAGTGAGTCAGGCGCTAGCGGGATTTTAAACATTCAGTACTTC
TRBV11-2	.	TRBJ2-5	.	CASSLVSQETQYF	TGTGCCAGCAGCTTAGTATCCCAAGAGACCCAGTACTTC
TRBV7-8	medium-sized	TRBJ2-5	TRBD2	CASSSGLGGWETQYF	TGTGCCAGCAGCTCGGGACTAGGAGGTTGGGAGACCCAGTACTTC
TRBV9	.	TRBJ1-1	.	CASSVGGGITEAFF	TGTGCCAGCAGCGTAGGCGGGGGAATCACTGAAGCTTTCTTT
TRBV7-9	.	TRBJ2-1	.	CASSPSSEQFF	TGTGCCAGCAGCCCTAGTAGTGAGCAGTTCTTC
TRBV7-2	.	TRBJ2-3	TRBD2	CASSLGSLAGYLGDTQYF	TGTGCCAGCAGCTTAGGGTCGCTAGCGGGATATTTGGGAGATACGCAGTATTTT
TRBV28	.	TRBJ2-1	TRBD2	CASSFGLAGAGRYNEQFF	TGTGCCAGCAGTTTCGGCCTAGCGGGGGCTGGGCGTTACAATGAGCAGTTCTTC
TRBV27	.	TRBJ1-5	.	CASSLSMGGGNQPQHF	TGTGCCAGCAGTTTATCGATGGGGGGCGGCAATCAGCCCCAGCATTTT
TRBV5-5	once	TRBJ1-1	.	CASSPGVNTEAFF	TGTGCCAGCAGCCCGGGCGTGAACACTGAAGCTTTCTTT
TRBV5-4	.	TRBJ2-7	TRBD1	CASSPLRDRPYEQYF	TGTGCCAGCAGCCCTTTACGGGACAGGCCCTACGAGCAGTACTTC
TRBV5-8	few	TRBJ1-5	.	CASSLGTEPRQPQHF	TGTGCCAGCAGCTTGGGTACAGAACCGCGACAGCCCCAGCATTTT
TRBV11-2	.	TRBJ2-1	.	CASSYGYNEQFF	TGTGCCAGCAGCTACGGATACAATGAGCAGTTCTTC
TRBV28	.	TRBJ2-1	TRBD1	CASSLPPGTGDNEQFF	TGTGCCAGCAGTTTACCCCCCGGGACAGGCGACAATGAGCAGTTCTTC
TRBV9	once	TRBJ2-7	TRBD1	CASSLGTASSYEQYF	TGTGCCAGCAGCCTAGGGACAGCGAGCTCCTACGAGCAGTACTTC
TRBV4-1	few	TRBJ2-5	TRBD2	CASSPWTRGQETQYF	TGCGCCAGCAGCCCCTGGACTAGAGGCCAAGAGACCCAGTACTTC
TRBV7-8	.	TRBJ1-3	.	CASSLLGADGNTIYF	TGTGCCAGCAGCTTGTTGGGGGCAGATGGAAACACCATATATTTT
TRBV2	few	TRBJ1-5	.	CASSEAPGRQPQHF	TGTGCCAGCAGTGAAGCGCCCGGGCGTCAGCCCCAGCATTTT
TRBV11-3	once	TRBJ2-1	TRBD1	CASSSGQGFGEQFF	TGTGCCAGCAGCTCTGGACAGGGCTTCGGTGAGCAGTTCTTC
TRBV5-8	.	TRBJ2-2	TRBD2	CASSSRLAEQAGELFF	TGTGCCAGCAGCTCCAGACTAGCGGAGCAGGCCGGGGAGCTGTTTTTT
TRBV7-7	few	TRBJ1-6	.	CASSRSSYNSPLHF	TGTGCTAGCAGCAGGAGCTCCTATAATTCACCCCTCCACTTT
TRBV11-3	.	TRBJ2-1	.	CASSSLGGEQFF	TGTGCCAGCAGCTCCTTGGGGGGTGAGCAGTTCTTC
TRBV19	.	TRBJ2-5	.	CASSVLTGQETQYF	TGTGCCAGTAGTGTCCTGACAGGTCAAGAGACCCAGTACTTC
TRBV30	.	TRBJ1-6	.	CAWSVQGYSPLHF	TGTGCCTGGAGTGTACAGGGTTATTCACCCCTCCACTTT
TRBV9	once	TRBJ2-3	.	CASSVDGDWGADTQYF	TGTGCCAGCAGCGTAGACGGGGATTGGGGGGCAGATACGCAGTATTTT
TRBV14	.	TRBJ1-1	.	CASSQVLSLNTEAFF	TGTGCCAGCAGCCAAGTGCTGAGCCTGAACACTGAAGCTTTCTTT
TRBV2	.	TRBJ2-1	TRBD2	CASSVSGERIGDEQFF	TGTGCCAGCAGCGTTAGCGGGGAACGGATAGGGGATGAGCAGTTCTTC
TRBV11-2	.	TRBJ1-2	.	CASSLVADGYTF	TGTGCCAGCAGCTTAGTTGCAGATGGCTACACCTTC
TRBV11-1	.	TRBJ1-5	TRBD1	CASSPTGGNQPQHF	TGTGCCAGCAGCCCGACAGGGGGGAATCAGCCCCAGCATTTT
TRBV7-8	.	TRBJ2-1	TRBD2	CASSPGLVGNEQFF	TGTGCCAGCAGCCCCGGACTAGTTGGCAATGAGCAGTTCTTC
TRBV11-2	.	TRBJ1-5	.	CASSSAAGAFNQPQHF	TGTGCCAGCAGCTCCGCCGCCGGGGCGTTTAATCAGCCCCAGCATTTT
TRBV27	once	TRBJ2-5	.	CASSLSGEETQYF	TGTGCCAGCAGTTTATCTGGGGAGGAGACCCAGTACTTC
TRBV27	.	TRBJ1-2	.	CASSSPGTGNYGYTF	TGTGCCAGCAGTTCTCCCGGGACGGGTAACTATGGCTACACCTTC
TRBV6-5	.	TRBJ2-1	.	CASSKGYNEQFF	TGTGCCAGCAGTAAGGGTTACAATGAGCAGTTCTTC
TRBV19	.	TRBJ1-1	.	CATRRVDWMNTEAFF	TGTGCCACCCGCCGGGTGGACTGGATGAACACTGAAGCTTTCTTT